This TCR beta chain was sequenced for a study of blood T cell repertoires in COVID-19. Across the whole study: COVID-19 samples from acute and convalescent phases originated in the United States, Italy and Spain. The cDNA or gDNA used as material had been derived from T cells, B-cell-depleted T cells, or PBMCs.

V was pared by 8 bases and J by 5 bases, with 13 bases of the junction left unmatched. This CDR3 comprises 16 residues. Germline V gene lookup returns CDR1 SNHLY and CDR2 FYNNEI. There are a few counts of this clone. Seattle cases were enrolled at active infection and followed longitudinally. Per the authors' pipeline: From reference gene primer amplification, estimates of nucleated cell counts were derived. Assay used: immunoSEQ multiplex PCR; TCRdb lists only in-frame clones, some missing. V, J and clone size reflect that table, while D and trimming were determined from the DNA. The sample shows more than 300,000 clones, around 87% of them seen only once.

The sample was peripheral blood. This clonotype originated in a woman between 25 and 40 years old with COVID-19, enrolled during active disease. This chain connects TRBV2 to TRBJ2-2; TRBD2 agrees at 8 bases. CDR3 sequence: CASVAGGTQGTGELFF. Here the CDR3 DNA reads TGTGCCAGCGTGGCGGGAGGAACCCAGGGTACCGGGGAGCTGTTTTTT.